This entry lists 19 T cell receptor beta chains sequenced from one sample in a study of regulatory T cells in long-lasting Graves disease. Indicated time point: persistent/refractory GD, antithyroid drugs over 5 years with positive TRAb. PBMC-extracted RNA yielded the TCR library. Relying on iRepertoire HTBI primers and Arm-PCR of CDR3 regions, the team built TCR beta libraries. In TCRdb, the multiplex PCR reads were re-called with MiXCR into one record per CDR3 protein. The sample has 360,000 or so distinct CDR3 sequences, roughly 24% seen once. This specimen consisted of peripheral blood mononuclear cells (PBMCs), obtained when the disease was refractory, from a patient treated with antithyroid drugs. The receptors here all came from a woman aged 35 to 49 with Graves disease.

This clonotype was observed a handful of times. The V gene is TRBV20-1, the J gene TRBJ1-4; D remains ambiguous. CDR1 and CDR2 (germline): DFQATT, SNEGSKA (reference sequence). Trimming stripped 0 bases from V and 5 bases from J, with 7 bases between. The CDR3 has 13 residues. CDR3 nucleotides: TGCAGTGCTAGAGATGCGGGGAATGAAAAACTGTTTTTT. Amino acids: CSARDAGNEKLFF.

The chain joins TRBV14 to TRBJ1-2, with D possibly matching TRBD1 (6 bases). This CDR3 is 12 amino acids long. Germline CDR1 and CDR2: SGHDN and FVKESK. Trimming removed 4 bases from V and 8 bases from J, with 11 bases in between. The CDR3 DNA reads TGTGCCAGCAGCCCCGGGAGGGGGGGCTACACCTTC. As protein: CASSPGRGGYTF.

This chain connects TRBV5-6 to TRBJ2-7, with D perhaps matching TRBD1 or TRBD2 (5 bases each). The CDR3 loop spans 14 amino acids. From germline, CDR1 is SGHDT and CDR2 YYEEEE. Trimming removed 0 bases at V and 6 bases at J, with 13 bases between. This CDR3 reads CASSLGGEGFEQYF. For the CDR3, the DNA is TGTGCCAGCAGCTTGGGGGGCGAGGGGTTCGAGCAGTACTTC.

CDR3 in amino acids: CATSRDQGSGRGSTDTQYF. As DNA, the CDR3 is TGTGCCACCAGCAGAGATCAGGGTAGCGGGAGAGGCAGCACAGATACGCAGTATTTT. The chain couples TRBV15 to TRBJ2-3; 9 nucleotides match TRBD2. The CDR3 has 19 residues. Looked up from germline, CDR1 is LNHNV and CDR2 is YYDKDF (reference sequence). V lost 0 bases and J lost 0; bases outside the gene matches: 10.

The chain combines TRBV14 with TRBJ2-2; TRBD2 matches 11 bases. Per germline, CDR1 SGHDN and CDR2 FVKESK. After removal of 1 base from V and 4 bases from J, the junction contained 8 bases not matched to a gene. The CDR3 runs 18 residues. The CDR3 reads CASSQVLTSGKVTGELFF. The CDR3, as DNA: TGTGCCAGCAGCCAAGTGCTGACTAGCGGGAAAGTCACCGGGGAGCTGTTTTTT.

This chain uses TRBV7-9 with TRBJ1-1; D gene ambiguous. The CDR3 consists of 13 residues. Germline V lookup: CDR1 SEHNR, CDR2 FQNEAQ (reference sequence). Deletions cut 6 bases from V and 6 bases from J, with 14 bases between. In DNA form, the CDR3 reads TGTGCCAGCAGATCCTTCCGGGTATCTGAAGCTTTCTTT. This codes for CASRSFRVSEAFF.

This chain joins TRBV18 and TRBJ1-4; possible D gene TRBD1, 5 bases. CDR3 length: 15 residues. The germline V gene has CDR1 KGHSH and CDR2 LQKENI. Trimming shortened V by 5 bases and J by 0 bases, and 10 bases separated the two germline ends. The CDR3 DNA reads TGTGCCAGCTCAAAGCAGGGTCCAACTAATGAAAAACTGTTTTTT. Translated, it gives CASSKQGPTNEKLFF. Full variable domain (rest looked up from reference TRBV18 and TRBJ1-4): NAGVMQNPRHLVRRRGQEARLRCSPMKGHSHVYWYRQLPEEGLKFMVYLQKENIIDESGMPKERFSAEFPKEGPSILRIQQVVRGDSAAYFCASSKQGPTNEKLFFGSGTQLSVL.

V usage is TRBV14 and J usage is TRBJ1-1; D ambiguous. Germline CDR1 SGHDN, CDR2 FVKESK. The V end was cut by 4 bases, the J end by 4 bases, with 10 bases between. CDR3 length: 13 residues. This CDR3 reads CASSPSRSTEAFF. CDR3 DNA: TGTGCCAGCAGCCCCTCAAGGAGCACTGAAGCTTTCTTT.

This clonotype was seen only a few times. The J gene is TRBJ2-2, the V gene TRBV7-6; D is possibly TRBD2 (5 bases). This CDR3 has 16 amino acids. Per germline, CDR1 SGHVS and CDR2 FNYEAQ. Between the trimmed V and J ends, which lost 5 bases and 6 bases, there was a span of 19 bases. For the CDR3, the DNA is TGTGCCAGCAGCGATTATTTGGGGAAGAGGGCCGGGGAGCTGTTTTTT. Its protein product is CASSDYLGKRAGELFF.

V usage is TRBV7-3 and J usage is TRBJ2-2; a weak D match, TRBD1 (6 bases). Germline assignment: CDR1 SGHTA and CDR2 FQGTGA. The CDR3 is 16 amino acids. V gave up 5 bases and J gave up 1 base, with 14 bases separating them. The CDR3 loop is CASSPHPGQNTGELFF. DNA of the CDR3: TGTGCCAGCAGCCCCCATCCGGGACAGAACACCGGGGAGCTGTTTTTT.

A single count supports this clonotype. This chain joins TRBV10-3 and TRBJ2-4, with 7 positions matching TRBD1. The CDR3 is 13 residues long. Germline values: CDR1 ENHRY, CDR2 SYGVKD. CDR3 loop: CTTSQGAKNIQYF. As DNA, the CDR3 is TGTACCACCTCACAGGGGGCCAAAAACATTCAGTACTTC.

This clonotype was recorded at least ten times. This chain connects TRBV6-1 to TRBJ2-7; 9 bases agree with TRBD1. This CDR3 is built from 13 residues. V dropped 5 bases and J dropped 7; count of bases not matched to a gene: 6. Germline V gene lookup returns CDR1 MNHNS and CDR2 SASEGT. The CDR3 coding sequence is TGTGCCAGCAGTCCCGGGACAGGGTTTGAGCAGTACTTC. It is translated as CASSPGTGFEQYF.

Remarks on this clonotype: Just one base apart from a much larger clone, this may be a read error. The rearrangement uses TRBV28 and TRBJ2-7; D might be TRBD1 (6 bases). From germline, CDR1 is MDHEN and CDR2 SYDVKM. The CDR3 covers 15 residues. Trimming stripped 3 bases from V and 3 bases from J, with 15 bases between. The CDR3 protein is CASSFVGTWGYEQYF. CDR3 coding DNA: TGTGCCAGCAGTTTTGTAGGGACATGGGGCTACGAGCAGTACTTC.

The genes are TRBV20-1 and TRBJ1-5, with TRBD1 identical over 7 bases. The CDR3 loop spans 18 amino acids. V trimming: 4 bases; J trimming: 2 bases; junction bases outside the gene matches: 17. CDR1 is DFQATT, CDR2 SNEGSKA, per germline (reference sequence). The CDR3 is CSATSDRVGVRGNQPQHF. DNA for the CDR3: TGCAGTGCTACCTCAGACAGGGTTGGGGTTCGTGGCAATCAGCCCCAGCATTTT.

This clonotype was picked up many times. The rearrangement joins TRBV6-9 to TRBJ1-6, with no clear D. Germline CDR1 and CDR2: MNHGY and SVAAGI. The ends were cut back, 3 bases at V and 6 bases at J, with 9 bases in the middle. The CDR3 is 14 residues long. CDR3 protein: CASSYVWSNSPLHF. CDR3 bases: TGTGCCAGCAGTTACGTATGGAGTAATTCACCCCTCCACTTT.

This chain links TRBV29-1 with TRBJ1-1, with 7 bases that match TRBD1. This CDR3 has 12 residues. Germline V CDR1 and CDR2: SQVTM, ANQGSEA. Trimming at V came to 3 bases and at J to 5 bases, leaving 3 bases not matched to a gene. The DNA for the CDR3 is TGCAGCGTTGAGACAGGGCGGACTGAAGCTTTCTTT. It yields the protein CSVETGRTEAFF.

Ten or more counts support this clonotype. The chain links TRBV11-2 to TRBJ2-6; weak D call: TRBD2 (7 bases). The CDR3 runs 19 residues. V shed 5 bases and J shed 0 bases, with 20 bases lying between them. Germline lookup yields CDR1 SGHAT and CDR2 FQNNGV. The CDR3 DNA follows: TGTGCCAGCAGCCTCATGGGGGCGGGAGTGTCCTCTGGGGCCAACGTCCTGACTTTC. Amino acid sequence: CASSLMGAGVSSGANVLTF.

The chain uses TRBV6-2 or TRBV6-3 and TRBJ2-5, with 9 nucleotides matching TRBD2. Trimming cost V 2 bases and J 4 bases; bases outside gene matches: 11. Germline values: CDR1 MNHEY, CDR2 SVGEGT. The CDR3 loop spans 17 amino acids. DNA for the CDR3: TGTGCCAGCAGTTACGACCAGTTCGGCGGGGGGGGAGAGACCCAGTACTTC. Translating gives CASSYDQFGGGGETQYF.

Comment on this clonotype: One base away lies a much larger clone, so this may be a sequencing read error. The missing conserved phenylalanine or tryptophan at the end of this CDR3 makes a read error likely. The rearrangement uses TRBV29-1 and TRBJ2-7, with D unresolved. The CDR3 extends over 10 amino acids. With 0 bases removed from V and 9 bases from J, the gap between germline ends came to 6 bases. Germline assignment: CDR1 SQVTM and CDR2 ANQGSEA. CDR3 sequence: CSVEESGQYS. As DNA, the CDR3 is TGCAGCGTTGAAGAGTCAGGGCAGTACTCC.